A single sample is the source of the 26 T cell receptor beta chains below, sequenced in a study of blood T cell repertoires in COVID-19. Measured with immunoSEQ multiplex PCR; TCRdb has only the in-frame clones, and not every one. The repertoire consists of roughly 32,000 clones, with about nine tenths occurring once and the leading ten covering over 12%. Sequenced input: peripheral blood. The receptors were sampled from a man aged 55 to 70 with active COVID-19.

This clone is a singleton in its sample. This chain connects TRBV7-8 to TRBJ2-1; 8 nucleotides line up with TRBD2. With V trimmed by 3 bases and J by 10 bases, 11 bases remained unmatched. Germline-derived CDR1 and CDR2 are SGHVS and FQNEAQ. CDR3 size: 15 residues. The CDR3 sequence: CASSFRTSQVGEQFF. The CDR3, as DNA: TGTGCCAGCAGCTTCAGGACTAGCCAGGTTGGGGAGCAGTTCTTC.

This clone has just one count. The chain carries TRBV6-5 and TRBJ1-1; no definite D call. Germline assignment: CDR1 MNHEY and CDR2 SVGAGI. Trimming removed 1 base from V and 1 base from J, with 10 bases in between. CDR3 size: 15 residues. The CDR3 protein is CASSYFSTGNTEAFF. DNA for the CDR3: TGTGCCAGCAGTTACTTCTCGACGGGGAACACTGAAGCTTTCTTT.

The gene calls are TRBV5-6 and TRBJ1-4; a possible D gene is TRBD1 (5 bases). CDR1 and CDR2 from the germline V gene are SGHDT and YYEEEE. This CDR3 is 17 amino acids long. V lost 0 bases and J 1 base, leaving 13 bases between the germline ends. CDR3 DNA: TGTGCCAGCAGCTTGGGGCGTTTGGGGGGAACTAATGAAAAACTGTTTTTT. Translated: CASSLGRLGGTNEKLFF.

Written as DNA, the CDR3 is TGTGCCAGCAGCTTAGTCGGGACAGCCAACTACGAGCAGTACTTC. Encoded protein: CASSLVGTANYEQYF. The gene calls are TRBV11-2 and TRBJ2-7; 7 bases agree with TRBD1. The CDR3 has 15 amino acids. V gave up 1 base and J gave up 3 bases; unmatched junction bases: 6. The germline CDR1 and CDR2 sequences are SGHAT and FQNNGV. Full variable domain (outside the CDR3, taken from reference TRBV11-2 and TRBJ2-7): EAGVAQSPRYKIIEKRQSVAFWCNPISGHATLYWYQQILGQGPKLLIQFQNNGVVDDSQLPKDRFSAERLKGVDSTLKIQPAKLEDSAVYLCASSLVGTANYEQYFGPGTRLTVT.

J is TRBJ2-3 and V is TRBV7-8; D might be TRBD2 (5 bases). Per germline, CDR1 SGHVS and CDR2 FQNEAQ. V was pared by 1 base and J by 2 bases, with 7 bases between. This CDR3 region has 14 residues. The CDR3 bases are TGTGCCAGCAGCTTAGGGCTAGCCACAGATACGCAGTATTTT. This sequence encodes CASSLGLATDTQYF.

This clone has only one observation. The rearrangement joins TRBV6-5 to TRBJ2-7; TRBD2 matches at 8 bases. Germline V CDR1 and CDR2: MNHEY, SVGAGI. With 2 bases clipped from V and 4 bases from J, the junction kept 7 bases outside the gene matches. There are 15 residues in the CDR3. DNA of the CDR3: TGTGCCAGCAGTTACGCGGGAGGAGGTGCGTACGAGCAGTACTTC. This gives the protein CASSYAGGGAYEQYF.

This chain joins TRBV12-3 or TRBV12-4 and TRBJ2-5; D gene unclear. V shed 5 bases and J shed 5 bases, with 6 bases lying between them. The CDR3 is 11 residues long. This CDR3 reads CASSLGETQYF. The CDR3, as DNA: TGTGCCAGCAGTCTCGGGGAGACCCAGTACTTC.

Comment on this clone: Germline and junction disagree at one end, which may indicate a read error. The chain employs TRBV11-3 and TRBJ2-5; a possible D gene is TRBD1 (5 bases). From germline, CDR1 is SGHNT and CDR2 YENEEA. The CDR3 consists of 14 residues. The CDR3, as DNA: TGTGCCAGCAGCTATCCAGGGCCCCAAGGGACCCAGTACTTC. It codes for CASSYPGPQGTQYF.

This rearrangement joins TRBV6-5 to TRBJ2-3, with D perhaps TRBD1 (5 bases). CDR3 length: 13 residues. The germline V gene encodes CDR1 MNHEY and CDR2 SVGAGI. V was clipped by 6 bases and J by 4 bases, with 11 bases between them. CDR3 amino acids: CASSGRGPDTQYF. The CDR3 DNA is TGTGCCAGCAGCGGTAGGGGCCCAGATACGCAGTATTTT.

The genes are TRBV5-1 and TRBJ2-1, with D tentatively TRBD1 (6 bases). This CDR3 is built from 15 residues. The germline CDR1 and CDR2 sequences are SGHRS and YFSETQ. V gave up 4 bases and J gave up 5 bases, with 16 bases separating them. CDR3 nucleotides: TGCGCCAGCAGCCTGCTCCAGGACAGACACAATGAGCAGTTCTTC. Its translation: CASSLLQDRHNEQFF.

The V gene is TRBV5-6, the J gene TRBJ1-1; D is ambiguous. Germline assignment: CDR1 SGHDT and CDR2 YYEEEE. The CDR3 is 14 residues long. Trimming pared 3 bases from V and 2 bases from J, leaving 11 bases between. In nucleotides, the CDR3 is TGTGCCAGCAGCTCCGGCAGGAAAAACACTGAAGCTTTCTTT. As protein: CASSSGRKNTEAFF.

The J gene is TRBJ1-2, the V gene TRBV3-1 (or the pseudogene TRBV3-2), with D possibly TRBD1 on 5 matching bases. Trimming took 4 bases from V and 4 from J, leaving 13 bases between them. Germline values: CDR1 LGHDT, CDR2 YNNKEL (reference sequence). The CDR3 is 14 residues long. The CDR3 coding sequence is TGTGCCAGCAGCCCCAGGAGGGGCACCTATGGCTACACCTTC. Translated: CASSPRRGTYGYTF.

The V gene is TRBV18, the J gene TRBJ2-7; 9 nucleotides line up with TRBD2. V trimming: 3 bases; J trimming: 0 bases; junction bases outside the gene matches: 6. Per germline, CDR1 KGHSH and CDR2 LQKENI. This CDR3 contains 16 residues. The CDR3 nucleotides are TGTGCCAGCTCACCGCAACTAGCGGGCCCCTCCTACGAGCAGTACTTC. This gives the protein CASSPQLAGPSYEQYF. The whole variable domain, remainder taken from reference TRBV18 and TRBJ2-7, is NAGVMQNPRHLVRRRGQEARLRCSPMKGHSHVYWYRQLPEEGLKFMVYLQKENIIDESGMPKERFSAEFPKEGPSILRIQQVVRGDSAAYFCASSPQLAGPSYEQYFGPGTRLTVT.

This clone was found a few times. The gene calls are TRBV6-2 or TRBV6-3 and TRBJ2-4; D gene ambiguous. The germline gives CDR1 MNHEY, CDR2 SVGEGT. There are 12 residues in the CDR3. Trimming pared 5 bases from V and 8 bases from J, leaving 10 bases between. This CDR3 reads CASSGREDIQYF. The CDR3 DNA sequence: TGTGCCAGCAGTGGCCGAGAGGACATTCAGTACTTC.

V is TRBV4-2 and J is TRBJ2-7; tentatively, D is TRBD1 (6 bases). With 6 bases removed from V and 5 bases from J, the gap between germline ends came to 20 bases. CDR3 length: 15 amino acids. CDR1 LGHNA and CDR2 YNFKEQ come from the germline V gene. CDR3 loop: CASRATGTQRDEQYF. CDR3 nucleotide sequence: TGTGCCAGCAGAGCGACCGGGACACAGCGCGACGAGCAGTACTTC.

This clone is a singleton in its sample. The chain joins TRBV6-1 to TRBJ2-4; maybe TRBD1 (7 bases). CDR1 is MNHNS and CDR2 is SASEGT in the germline V gene. Trimming stripped 3 bases from V and 0 bases from J, with 21 bases between. This CDR3 is 19 amino acids long. The CDR3: CASSDRDSTWGVAKNIQYF. The CDR3, as DNA: TGTGCCAGCAGTGACCGGGACAGCACCTGGGGGGTAGCCAAAAACATTCAGTACTTC.

The rearrangement uses TRBV6-5 and TRBJ2-7, with 11 positions matching TRBD1. This CDR3 region has 14 residues. V lost 6 bases, J lost 4 bases, and 5 bases stayed unmatched. CDR1 and CDR2 (germline): MNHEY, SVGAGI. CDR3 loop: CASRADRGRYEQYF. DNA for the CDR3: TGTGCCAGCAGGGCGGACAGGGGGCGTTACGAGCAGTACTTC.

This clone has a handful of counts. The V gene is TRBV12-3 or TRBV12-4, the J gene TRBJ1-4; a possible D gene is TRBD1 (6 bases). This CDR3 spans 13 amino acids. Trimming shortened V by 3 bases and J by 7 bases, and 9 bases separated the two germline ends. This CDR3 is CASSFNRAEKLFF. The CDR3 DNA reads as TGTGCCAGCAGTTTTAACAGGGCTGAAAAACTGTTTTTT.

The table lists this clone with a count of one. The rearrangement joins TRBV5-1 to TRBJ1-1; the D gene is possibly TRBD1 (6 bases). V was clipped by 2 bases and J by 3 bases, with 14 bases between them. Germline V CDR1 and CDR2: SGHRS, YFSETQ. This CDR3 is 15 amino acids long. The CDR3 coding sequence is TGCGCCAGCAGCTTAGCGGGGGCAGGGGACACTGAAGCTTTCTTT. It specifies CASSLAGAGDTEAFF.

The V call is TRBV19, the J call TRBJ2-1; 7 nucleotides line up with TRBD2. Germline lookup yields CDR1 LNHDA and CDR2 SQIVND (reference sequence). V lost 5 bases and J lost 3; bases outside the gene matches: 4. The CDR3 is 14 amino acids. For the CDR3, the DNA is TGTGCCAGTAGTCAGCGGGGCGACTACAATGAGCAGTTCTTC. This codes for CASSQRGDYNEQFF.

V gene TRBV7-2 combines with J gene TRBJ1-2, with D possibly TRBD1 on 6 matching bases. The germline V and J ends were trimmed by 0 bases and 1 base, with 15 bases remaining between them. There are 17 residues in the CDR3. The germline V gene encodes CDR1 SGHTA and CDR2 FQGNSA. The CDR3 bases are TGTGCCAGCAGCTTAGCCTTATTGGGGGCCAGTAACTATGGCTACACCTTC. This codes for CASSLALLGASNYGYTF.

The chain carries TRBV19 and TRBJ1-4; D might be TRBD1 (5 bases). The CDR3 runs 14 residues. From germline, CDR1 is LNHDA and CDR2 SQIVND (reference sequence). V was pared by 3 bases and J by 7 bases, with 12 bases between. CDR3 in DNA: TGTGCCAGTAGTATTGCGGGGCCGGGTGAAAAACTGTTTTTT. It translates to CASSIAGPGEKLFF.

The gene calls are TRBV12-3 or TRBV12-4 and TRBJ2-1; D is uncertain. V shed 7 bases and J shed 8 bases, with 12 bases lying between them. CDR3 length: 12 residues. CDR3 DNA: TGTGCCAGCACCATGTGGCCGCATGAGCAGTTCTTC. Its protein is CASTMWPHEQFF.

This clone was seen only a few times. J is TRBJ2-3 and V is TRBV10-3, with TRBD2 matching over 8 bases. Germline CDR1 and CDR2: ENHRY and SYGVKD. Losses at the gene ends were 3 bases for V and 2 bases for J; bases not matched to a gene: 7. The CDR3 contains 16 residues. CDR3 region: CAISDVAGLVTDTQYF. CDR3 bases: TGTGCCATCAGTGATGTAGCGGGGCTGGTCACAGATACGCAGTATTTT.

Worth noting for this clone: Mismatch with germline at one junction end may stem from a read error. This CDR3 reads CASTYRETQYF. CDR3 sequence (DNA): TGTGCCAGCACTTACCGGGAGACCCAGTACTTC. V is TRBV6-6 and J is TRBJ2-5; the D is unclear. This CDR3 has 11 amino acids. Germline CDR1 and CDR2: MNHNY and SVGAGI (reference sequence).

V usage is TRBV5-1 and J usage is TRBJ1-2; 9 bases fit TRBD1. This CDR3 comprises 16 residues. V lost 1 base and J lost 7; bases outside the gene matches: 11. CDR1 SGHRS and CDR2 YFSETQ come from the germline V gene. The CDR3 here is CASSLQGGQGFGGYTF. CDR3 sequence (DNA): TGCGCCAGCAGCTTGCAGGGGGGACAGGGTTTCGGTGGCTACACCTTC.